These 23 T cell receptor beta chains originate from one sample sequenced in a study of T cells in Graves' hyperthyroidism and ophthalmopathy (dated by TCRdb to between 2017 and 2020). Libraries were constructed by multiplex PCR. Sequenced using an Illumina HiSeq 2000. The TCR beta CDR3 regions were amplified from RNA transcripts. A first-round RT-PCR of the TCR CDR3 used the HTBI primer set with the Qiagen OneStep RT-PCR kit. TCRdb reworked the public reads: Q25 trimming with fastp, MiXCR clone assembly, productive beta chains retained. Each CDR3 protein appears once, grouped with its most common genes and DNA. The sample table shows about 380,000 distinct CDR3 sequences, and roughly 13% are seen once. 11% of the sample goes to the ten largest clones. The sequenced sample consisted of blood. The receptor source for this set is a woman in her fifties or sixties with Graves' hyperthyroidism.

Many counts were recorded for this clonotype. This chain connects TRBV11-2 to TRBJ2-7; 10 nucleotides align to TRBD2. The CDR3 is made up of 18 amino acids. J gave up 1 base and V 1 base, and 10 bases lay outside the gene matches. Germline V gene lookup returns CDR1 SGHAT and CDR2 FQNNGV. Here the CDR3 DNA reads TGTGCCAGCAGCTTAGGCGGACTAGCGGCCAGACGGTCCTACGAGCAGTACTTC. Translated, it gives CASSLGGLAARRSYEQYF.

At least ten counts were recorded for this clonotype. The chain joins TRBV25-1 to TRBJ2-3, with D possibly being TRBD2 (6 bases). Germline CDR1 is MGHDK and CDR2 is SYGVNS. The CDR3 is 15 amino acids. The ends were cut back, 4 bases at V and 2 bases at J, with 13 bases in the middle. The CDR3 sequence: CASSGRGYTTDTQYF. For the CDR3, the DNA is TGTGCCAGCAGTGGTCGGGGGTATACCACAGATACGCAGTATTTT.

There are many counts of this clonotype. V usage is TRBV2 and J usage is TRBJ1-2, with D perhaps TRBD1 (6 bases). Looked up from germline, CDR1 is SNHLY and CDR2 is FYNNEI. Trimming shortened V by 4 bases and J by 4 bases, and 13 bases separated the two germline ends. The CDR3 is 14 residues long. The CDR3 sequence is CASSASGTPYGYTF. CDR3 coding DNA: TGTGCCAGCAGTGCCAGCGGGACACCCTATGGCTACACCTTC.

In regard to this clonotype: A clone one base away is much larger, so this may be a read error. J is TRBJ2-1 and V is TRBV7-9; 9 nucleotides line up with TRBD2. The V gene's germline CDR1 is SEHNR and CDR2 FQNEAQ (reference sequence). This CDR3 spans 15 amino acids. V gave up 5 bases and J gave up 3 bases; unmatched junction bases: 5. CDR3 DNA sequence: TGTGCCAGCAGCCCGCGACTAGCGGTCTACAATGAGCAGTTCTTC. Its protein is CASSPRLAVYNEQFF.

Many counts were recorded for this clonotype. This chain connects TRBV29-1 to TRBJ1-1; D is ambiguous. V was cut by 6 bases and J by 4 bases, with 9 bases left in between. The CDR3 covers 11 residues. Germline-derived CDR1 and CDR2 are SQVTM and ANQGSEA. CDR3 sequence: CSVSSSTEAFF. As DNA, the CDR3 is TGCAGCGTCTCATCAAGCACTGAAGCTTTCTTT.

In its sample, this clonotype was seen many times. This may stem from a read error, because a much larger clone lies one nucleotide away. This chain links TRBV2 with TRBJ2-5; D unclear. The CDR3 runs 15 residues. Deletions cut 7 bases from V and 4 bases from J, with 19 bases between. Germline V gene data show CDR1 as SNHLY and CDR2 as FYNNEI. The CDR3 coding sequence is TGTGCCAGCACTCCGATGCCGCTAACGGTAGAGACCCAGTACTTC. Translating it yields CASTPMPLTVETQYF. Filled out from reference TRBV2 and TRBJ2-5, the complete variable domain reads EPEVTQTPSHQVTQMGQEVILRCVPISNHLYFYWYRQILGQKVEFLVSFYNNEISEKSEIFDDQFSVERPDGSNFTLKIRSTKLEDSAMYFCASTPMPLTVETQYFGPGTRLLVL.

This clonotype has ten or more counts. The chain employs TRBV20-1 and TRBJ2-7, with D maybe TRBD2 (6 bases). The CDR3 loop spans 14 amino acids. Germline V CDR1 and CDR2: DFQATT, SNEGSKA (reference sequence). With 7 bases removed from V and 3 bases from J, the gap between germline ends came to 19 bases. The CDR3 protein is CSGARGLADYEQYF. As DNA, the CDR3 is TGCAGTGGAGCTCGGGGACTGGCCGACTACGAGCAGTACTTC.

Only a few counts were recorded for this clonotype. CDR3 sequence: CASSFSSSGTSGRDYTDTQYF. The CDR3 DNA reads TGTGCCAGCAGCTTCTCCTCTTCCGGGACTAGCGGGAGAGACTACACAGATACGCAGTATTTT. The chain has TRBV7-9 and TRBJ2-3; 14 bases line up with TRBD2. Unmatched junction bases numbered 16, after V lost 3 bases and J lost 2 bases. This CDR3 is 21 amino acids long. CDR1 and CDR2 from the germline V gene are SEHNR and FQNEAQ (reference sequence).

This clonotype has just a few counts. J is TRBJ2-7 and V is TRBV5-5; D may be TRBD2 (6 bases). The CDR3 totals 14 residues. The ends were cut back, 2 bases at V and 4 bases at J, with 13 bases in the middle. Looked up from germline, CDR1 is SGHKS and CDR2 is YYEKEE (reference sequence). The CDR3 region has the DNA TGTGCCAGCAGCTTCTGGGACTCGTGGTACGAGCAGTACTTC. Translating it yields CASSFWDSWYEQYF.

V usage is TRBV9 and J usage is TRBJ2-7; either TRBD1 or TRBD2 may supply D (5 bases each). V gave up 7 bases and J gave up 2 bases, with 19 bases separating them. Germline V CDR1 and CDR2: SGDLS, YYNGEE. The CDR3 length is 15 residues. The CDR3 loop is CASSAPGPGAYEQYF. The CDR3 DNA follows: TGTGCCAGCTCAGCGCCAGGGCCCGGGGCCTACGAGCAGTACTTC.

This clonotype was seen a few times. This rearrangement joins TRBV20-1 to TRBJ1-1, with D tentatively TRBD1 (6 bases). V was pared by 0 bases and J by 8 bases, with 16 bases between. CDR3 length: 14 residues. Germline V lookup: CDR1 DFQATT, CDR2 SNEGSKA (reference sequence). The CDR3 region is CSARDPRGGPEAFF. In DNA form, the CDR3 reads TGCAGTGCTAGAGATCCGCGGGGGGGGCCGGAAGCTTTCTTT.

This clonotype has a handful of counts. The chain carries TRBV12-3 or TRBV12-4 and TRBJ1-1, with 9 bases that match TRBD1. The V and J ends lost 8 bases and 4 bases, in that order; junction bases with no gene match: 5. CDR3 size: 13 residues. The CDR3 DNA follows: TGTGCCAGCTGGGAGACAGGGGGCACTGAAGCTTTCTTT. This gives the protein CASWETGGTEAFF.

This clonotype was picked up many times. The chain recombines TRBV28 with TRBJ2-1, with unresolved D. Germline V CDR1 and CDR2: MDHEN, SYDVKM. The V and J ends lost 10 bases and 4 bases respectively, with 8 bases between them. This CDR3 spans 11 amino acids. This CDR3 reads CATKIYNEQFF. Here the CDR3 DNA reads TGTGCCACCAAAATTTACAATGAGCAGTTCTTC. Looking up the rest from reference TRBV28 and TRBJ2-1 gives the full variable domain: DVKVTQSSRYLVKRTGEKVFLECVQDMDHENMFWYRQDPGLGLRLIYFSYDVKMKEKGDIPEGYSVSREKKERFSLILESASTNQTSMYLCATKIYNEQFFGPGTRLTVL.

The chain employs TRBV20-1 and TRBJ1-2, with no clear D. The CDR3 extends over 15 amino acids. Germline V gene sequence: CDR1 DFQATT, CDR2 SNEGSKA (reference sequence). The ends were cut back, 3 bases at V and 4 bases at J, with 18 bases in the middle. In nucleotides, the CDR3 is TGCAGTGCTAGGTTCGGATCCCCCCTGGGCTATGGCTACACCTTC. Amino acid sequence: CSARFGSPLGYGYTF.

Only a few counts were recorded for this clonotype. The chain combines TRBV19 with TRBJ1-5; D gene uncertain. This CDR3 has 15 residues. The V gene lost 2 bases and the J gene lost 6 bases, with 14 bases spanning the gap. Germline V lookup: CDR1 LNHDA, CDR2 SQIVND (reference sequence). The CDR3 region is CASSIIDEEFQPQHF. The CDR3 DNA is TGTGCCAGTAGTATAATAGACGAGGAGTTTCAGCCCCAGCATTTT.

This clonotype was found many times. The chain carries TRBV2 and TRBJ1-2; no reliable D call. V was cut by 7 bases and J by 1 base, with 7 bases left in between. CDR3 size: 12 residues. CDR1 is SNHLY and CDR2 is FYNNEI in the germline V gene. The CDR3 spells CASTWFNYGYTF. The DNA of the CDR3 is TGTGCCAGCACGTGGTTTAACTATGGCTACACCTTC.

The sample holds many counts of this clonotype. CDR3 bases: TGTGCCAGCAGTTCTGGGGGTTATAGCAATCAGCCCCAGCATTTT. Its translation: CASSSGGYSNQPQHF. This chain connects TRBV12-3 or TRBV12-4 to TRBJ1-5, with D perhaps matching TRBD1 (5 bases). CDR3 size: 15 residues. Trimming took off 4 bases at V and 0 bases at J, with 10 bases between the two ends.

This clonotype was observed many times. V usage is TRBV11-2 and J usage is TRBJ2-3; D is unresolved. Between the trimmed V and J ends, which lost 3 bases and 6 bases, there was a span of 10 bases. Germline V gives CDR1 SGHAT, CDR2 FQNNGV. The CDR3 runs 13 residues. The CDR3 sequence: CASSFSDPDTQYF. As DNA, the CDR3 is TGTGCCAGCAGCTTCTCCGACCCTGATACGCAGTATTTT.

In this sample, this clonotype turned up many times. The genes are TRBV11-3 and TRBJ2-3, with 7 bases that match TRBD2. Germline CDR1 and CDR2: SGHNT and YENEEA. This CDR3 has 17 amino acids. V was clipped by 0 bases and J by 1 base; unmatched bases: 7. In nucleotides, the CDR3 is TGTGCCAGCAGCTTAGATCTCGCGGGAGTAGGCACAGATACGCAGTATTTT. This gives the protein CASSLDLAGVGTDTQYF.

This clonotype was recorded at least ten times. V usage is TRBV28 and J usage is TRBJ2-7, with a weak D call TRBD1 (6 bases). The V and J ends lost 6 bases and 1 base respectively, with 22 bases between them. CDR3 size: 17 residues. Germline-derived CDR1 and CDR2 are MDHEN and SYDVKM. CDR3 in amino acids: CASSPSTGFSPSYEQYF. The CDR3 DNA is TGTGCCAGCAGCCCATCGACAGGATTCAGCCCGTCCTACGAGCAGTACTTC.

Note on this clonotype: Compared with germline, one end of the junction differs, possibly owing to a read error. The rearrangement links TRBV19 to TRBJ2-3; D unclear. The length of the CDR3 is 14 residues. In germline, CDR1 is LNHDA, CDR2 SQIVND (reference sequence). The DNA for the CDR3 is TGTGCCAGTAGTCAACGGATTAGCACAGATACGCGGTATTTT. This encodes CASSQRISTDTRYF.

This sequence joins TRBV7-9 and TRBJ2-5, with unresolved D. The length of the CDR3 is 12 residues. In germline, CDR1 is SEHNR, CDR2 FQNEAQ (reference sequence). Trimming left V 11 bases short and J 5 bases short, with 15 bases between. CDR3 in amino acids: CAQAAALETQYF. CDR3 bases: TGTGCCCAGGCGGCGGCACTGGAGACCCAGTACTTC.

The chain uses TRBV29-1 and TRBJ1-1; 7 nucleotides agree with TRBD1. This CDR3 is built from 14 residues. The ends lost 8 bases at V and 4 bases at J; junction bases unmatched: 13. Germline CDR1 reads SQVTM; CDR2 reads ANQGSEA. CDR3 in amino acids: CSSSRGPEGTEAFF. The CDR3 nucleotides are TGCAGCTCCTCGAGGGGGCCTGAAGGCACTGAAGCTTTCTTT.